This TCR beta chain was found in a study of T cells after yellow fever vaccination. TCRdb independently ran MiXCR on the 5' RACE reads; one entry per CDR3 protein. The repertoire holds some 560,000 distinct CDR3 sequences, with around a sixth as singletons. The origin of this receptor is a man between 18 and 35 years old who received the YFV17D yellow fever vaccine. Sequencing used PBMCs, obtained around 5 days after the first yellow fever vaccination.

CDR3 protein: CASSLLEGTYEQYF. Here the CDR3 DNA reads TGTGCCAGCAGTTTACTGGAGGGAACCTACGAGCAGTACTTC. The chain uses TRBV27 and TRBJ2-7; TRBD2 might be the D (6 bases). This CDR3 comprises 14 residues. The germline V gene encodes CDR1 MNHEY and CDR2 SMNVEV (reference sequence). The germline V and J ends were trimmed by 2 bases and 2 bases, with 10 bases remaining between them.